These 14 T cell receptor beta chains came from one sample sequenced in a study of blood T cell repertoires in COVID-19. Here immunoSEQ multiplex PCR was the method, and the copy in TCRdb shows in-frame clones only, minus some. The sample includes under 200,000 clones, around 77% seen only once; the top ten take around 6.3%. Input material: peripheral blood. The receptors stem from a man between 65 and 85 years old with active or convalescent COVID-19.

The rearrangement joins TRBV6-6 to TRBJ1-4; D might be TRBD1 (5 bases). The ends were cut back, 6 bases at V and 10 bases at J, with 9 bases in the middle. Germline V gene sequence: CDR1 MNHNY, CDR2 SVGAGI (reference sequence). The CDR3 sequence is 11 residues long. CDR3 residues: CASRATGKLFF. The CDR3 nucleotides read TGTGCCAGCAGAGCTACAGGAAAACTGTTTTTT.

The chain links TRBV11-2 to TRBJ1-2, with a tentative D call TRBD1 (6 bases). The CDR3 extends over 12 amino acids. Germline V gene data show CDR1 as SGHAT and CDR2 as FQNNGV. Trimming took 1 base from V and 7 from J, leaving 7 bases between them. The CDR3 sequence: CASSLAGVGYTF. In DNA form, the CDR3 reads TGTGCCAGCAGCTTAGCAGGGGTTGGCTACACCTTC.

The chain is built from TRBV21-1 and TRBJ2-3; the table names TRBD2, a call not compared with the DNA. TRBV21-1 is given as a pseudogene. The CDR3 consists of 17 residues. The CDR3 DNA is TGTGCCAGCAGCAAAGGGGACTTCCTGAAGCGTTTCGATACGCAGTATTTT. Residues: CASSKGDFLKRFDTQYF.

V is TRBV7-7 and J is TRBJ2-2; TRBD2 matches 7 bases. From germline, CDR1 is SSHAT and CDR2 FNYEAQ (reference sequence). The ends lost 2 bases at V and 2 bases at J; junction bases unmatched: 8. The CDR3 contains 17 residues. CDR3 loop: CASSLYGGGTNTGELFF. Here the CDR3 DNA reads TGTGCCAGCAGCTTATATGGGGGGGGAACTAACACCGGGGAGCTGTTTTTT.

The gene calls are TRBV19 and TRBJ1-2; possible D gene TRBD1, 6 bases. Trimming took 3 bases from V and 4 from J, leaving 12 bases between them. Germline values: CDR1 LNHDA, CDR2 SQIVND (reference sequence). The CDR3 consists of 14 residues. CDR3 sequence reads: CASSIQGQVYGYTF. The CDR3 coding sequence is TGTGCCAGTAGTATTCAGGGGCAGGTCTATGGCTACACCTTC.

The rearrangement links TRBV12-3 or TRBV12-4 to TRBJ2-5; no clear D. V lost 1 base to trimming and J lost 1 base, with 4 bases between them. The CDR3 totals 13 residues. The CDR3 DNA sequence: TGTGCCAGCAGTTTAGGCAGCCAAGAGACCCAGTACTTC. Amino acids: CASSLGSQETQYF.

The chain couples TRBV7-9 to TRBJ1-3; TRBD1 is a possible D gene (5 bases). The CDR3 has 15 amino acids. Looked up from germline, CDR1 is SEHNR and CDR2 is FQNEAQ (reference sequence). Between the trimmed V and J ends, which lost 5 bases and 0 bases, there was a span of 11 bases. The CDR3 DNA is TGTGCCAGCAGCCCCCGACAGAACTCTGGAAACACCATATATTTT. It yields the protein CASSPRQNSGNTIYF.

The chain links TRBV27 to TRBJ1-6; unclear D gene. CDR1 is MNHEY and CDR2 is SMNVEV in the germline V gene (reference sequence). Trimming cost V 6 bases and J 0 bases, with 9 bases left between them. This CDR3 is 15 amino acids long. The CDR3 region has the DNA TGTGCCAGCAGACGAATCAGCTCCTATAATTCACCCCTCCACTTT. Amino acid sequence: CASRRISSYNSPLHF.

The chain couples TRBV3-1 (or the pseudogene TRBV3-2) to TRBJ2-5, with a tentative D call TRBD2 (6 bases). The CDR3 spans 16 residues. V was cut by 0 bases and J by 5 bases, with 16 bases left in between. Germline values: CDR1 LGHDT, CDR2 YNNKEL (reference sequence). This chain's CDR3 is CASSQELGGIGETQYF. Written as DNA, the CDR3 is TGTGCCAGCAGCCAAGAGTTGGGGGGAATTGGGGAGACCCAGTACTTC.

The V call is TRBV7-2, the J call TRBJ2-1, with 8 bases matching TRBD2. J gave up 4 bases and V 1 base, and 3 bases lay outside the gene matches. The CDR3 sequence is 15 residues long. The germline CDR1 and CDR2 sequences are SGHTA and FQGNSA. The CDR3 sequence is CASSLGIAGYNEQFF. The CDR3 DNA sequence: TGTGCCAGCAGCTTAGGGATAGCGGGGTACAATGAGCAGTTCTTC.

There are many counts of this clone. The rearrangement links TRBV5-1 to TRBJ2-5; 7 nucleotides match TRBD1. Germline V gene lookup returns CDR1 SGHRS and CDR2 YFSETQ. The CDR3 is 16 amino acids. J was trimmed by 3 bases and V by 0 bases; bases with no gene match: 8. The CDR3 loop reads CASSLASLGGEETQYF. CDR3 DNA sequence: TGCGCCAGCAGCTTGGCCAGCCTAGGGGGCGAAGAGACCCAGTACTTC.

The chain uses TRBV12-3 or TRBV12-4 and TRBJ2-5; possibly TRBD1 for D (5 bases). The V and J ends lost 6 bases and 5 bases respectively, with 10 bases between them. This CDR3 contains 12 residues. The CDR3 bases are TGTGCCAGCAGGCTAAACAGGGAGACCCAGTACTTC. Its protein is CASRLNRETQYF.

This clone was counted between two and nine times. V gene TRBV5-6 combines with J gene TRBJ2-5; 8 nucleotides line up with TRBD1. The CDR3 has 15 residues. Germline V lookup: CDR1 SGHDT, CDR2 YYEEEE. V was pared by 6 bases and J by 7 bases, with 14 bases of the junction left unmatched. DNA of the CDR3: TGTGCCAGCAACCCGCTAAGGGACAGGCGGGGGACCCAGTACTTC. Translated, it gives CASNPLRDRRGTQYF. Supplemented by reference TRBV5-6 and TRBJ2-5, the full variable domain reads DAGVTQSPTHLIKTRGQQVTLRCSPKSGHDTVSWYQQALGQGPQFIFQYYEEEERQRGNFPDRFSGHQFPNYSSELNVNALLLGDSALYLCASNPLRDRRGTQYFGPGTRLLVL.

This clone was recorded a few times. The chain employs TRBV7-8 and TRBJ1-2; D might be TRBD1 (6 bases). V dropped 4 bases and J dropped 4 bases, with 10 bases sitting between them. From germline, CDR1 is SGHVS and CDR2 FQNEAQ. The CDR3 is 13 amino acids. For the CDR3, the DNA is TGTGCCAGCAGCTCCAGGACAGTCTATGGCTACACCTTC. Amino acid sequence: CASSSRTVYGYTF.